This TCR beta chain appears in the sequencing data of a study of control samples from healthy donors and cancer patients. CDR3 length: 15 residues. Germline CDR1 SQVTM, CDR2 ANQGSEA. The germline V and J ends were trimmed by 0 bases and 2 bases, with 13 bases remaining between them. TCRdb's copy holds only in-frame clones and misses some; the assay was immunoSEQ multiplex PCR. The sample carries about 96,000 clones, more than 85% recorded once. The genes are TRBV29-1 and TRBJ1-2; tentative D call: TRBD1 (5 bases). This clonotype was sampled from a man in his late teens or twenties in good health. The specimen sequenced was blood. CDR3 amino acids: CSVEEDRFGNYGYTF. The CDR3 nucleotides are TGCAGCGTTGAAGAAGACAGATTCGGAAACTATGGCTACACCTTC.